The 11 T cell receptor beta chains given below trace back to one sample, sequenced in a study of blood T cell repertoires in COVID-19. The table came from immunoSEQ multiplex PCR; TCRdb's copy has only in-frame clones and leaves some out. The data contain tens of thousands of clones, 75% to 90% of them singletons. Specimen: peripheral blood. Receptors were obtained from a man aged 55-75 years with acute or convalescent COVID-19.

The chain carries TRBV28 and TRBJ2-7; TRBD2 matches at 11 bases. The CDR3 extends over 16 amino acids. The germline gives CDR1 MDHEN, CDR2 SYDVKM. V gave up 8 bases and J gave up 0 bases; unmatched junction bases: 9. The CDR3 DNA follows: TGTGCCAGCGGACTAGCGGGTGGCGGGAGCTCCTACGAGCAGTACTTC. Amino acids: CASGLAGGGSSYEQYF. The full variable domain, completed using reference TRBV28 and TRBJ2-7, is DVKVTQSSRYLVKRTGEKVFLECVQDMDHENMFWYRQDPGLGLRLIYFSYDVKMKEKGDIPEGYSVSREKKERFSLILESASTNQTSMYLCASGLAGGGSSYEQYFGPGTRLTVT.

J is TRBJ2-3 and V is TRBV7-2, with D perhaps TRBD2 (5 bases). Looked up from germline, CDR1 is SGHTA and CDR2 is FQGNSA. Between the trimmed V and J ends, which lost 2 bases and 3 bases, there was a span of 12 bases. The CDR3 length is 15 residues. In DNA, the CDR3 is TGTGCCAGCAGCTTACGAACTAGAAGAACAGATACGCAGTATTTT. This codes for CASSLRTRRTDTQYF.

This clone was counted once. The chain joins TRBV28 to TRBJ1-1; D possibly corresponds to TRBD1 (5 bases). The CDR3 runs 13 residues. The V gene lost 10 bases and the J gene lost 5 bases, with 17 bases spanning the gap. Per germline, CDR1 MDHEN and CDR2 SYDVKM. The CDR3 nucleotides read TGTGCCACGAGTTCAGGGCATCGAACTGAAGCTTTCTTT. Translation: CATSSGHRTEAFF.

The V and J genes are TRBV11-3 and TRBJ2-5; 7 bases are a match to TRBD1. V was clipped by 5 bases and J by 2 bases; unmatched bases: 8. The CDR3 totals 15 residues. CDR1 is SGHNT and CDR2 is YENEEA in the germline V gene. CDR3 region: CASSLQGTEQETQYF. The CDR3 DNA follows: TGTGCCAGCAGCCTTCAAGGGACAGAGCAAGAGACCCAGTACTTC.

The V and J genes are TRBV7-9 and TRBJ2-3; tentatively, D is TRBD1 (6 bases). CDR1 and CDR2 from the germline V gene are SEHNR and FQNEAQ (reference sequence). The CDR3 covers 16 residues. V was pared by 5 bases and J by 0 bases, with 15 bases between. The CDR3 coding sequence is TGTGCCAGCAGCATCCGGGACATCCTTAGCACAGATACGCAGTATTTT. Amino acids: CASSIRDILSTDTQYF.

The chain has TRBV18 and TRBJ1-4; TRBD1 matches at 9 bases. Unmatched junction bases numbered 10, after V lost 3 bases and J lost 8 bases. Looked up from germline, CDR1 is KGHSH and CDR2 is LQKENI. This CDR3 contains 16 residues. The CDR3 protein is CASSPLGQGTKEKLFF. The CDR3 region has the DNA TGTGCCAGCTCACCCCTAGGACAGGGGACGAAAGAAAAACTGTTTTTT.

In DNA, the CDR3 is TGTGCCAGCAGCTTAGGGCTCCTCAGGGGCAACTATGGCTACACCTTC. Protein product: CASSLGLLRGNYGYTF. The V gene is TRBV7-9, the J gene TRBJ1-2; possibly TRBD1 for D (6 bases). The germline V gene encodes CDR1 SEHNR and CDR2 FQNEAQ (reference sequence). V was pared by 1 base and J by 2 bases, with 14 bases between. CDR3 length: 16 residues.

Worth noting for this clone: The sample contains more than one DNA sequence encoding this CDR3. The chain combines TRBV6-1 with TRBJ2-7; TRBD2 agrees at 7 bases. The CDR3 contains 14 residues. Germline loops: CDR1 MNHNS, CDR2 SASEGT. Losses at the gene ends were 3 bases for V and 2 bases for J; bases not matched to a gene: 4. The CDR3 spells CASSDTGGPYEQYF. CDR3 DNA sequence: TGTGCCAGCAGTGACACGGGAGGTCCCTACGAGCAGTACTTC.

This rearrangement joins TRBV7-2 to TRBJ1-2, with unresolved D. The CDR3 extends over 13 amino acids. The germline V gene encodes CDR1 SGHTA and CDR2 FQGNSA. V shed 5 bases and J shed 0 bases, with 7 bases lying between them. The CDR3 loop is CASSPGANYGYTF. In nucleotides, the CDR3 is TGTGCCAGCAGCCCCGGAGCTAACTATGGCTACACCTTC.

The gene calls are TRBV4-3 and TRBJ1-1; maybe TRBD1 (6 bases). Germline lookup yields CDR1 LGHNA and CDR2 YSLEER. Trimming removed 0 bases from V and 4 bases from J, with 12 bases in between. The CDR3 runs to 15 residues. CDR3 sequence: CASSQDLRGSTEAFF. CDR3 DNA sequence: TGCGCCAGCAGCCAAGATCTGAGGGGGTCCACTGAAGCTTTCTTT.

The chain carries TRBV7-2 and TRBJ2-1; the match to TRBD2 covers 8 bases. The CDR3 contains 15 residues. Per the germline V gene, CDR1 is SGHTA and CDR2 is FQGNSA. The V and J ends lost 5 bases and 9 bases, in that order; junction bases with no gene match: 12. The CDR3 loop reads CASSPPGLGYGEQFF. The CDR3 DNA reads TGTGCCAGCAGCCCACCGGGACTAGGGTACGGTGAGCAGTTCTTC. The full variable domain, its missing parts supplied by reference TRBV7-2 and TRBJ2-1, is GAGVSQSPSNKVTEKGKDVELRCDPISGHTALYWYRQSLGQGLEFLIYFQGNSAPDKSGLPSDRFSAERTGGSVSTLTIQRTQQEDSAVYLCASSPPGLGYGEQFFGPGTRLTVL.